Reported below is one T cell receptor (beta chain). As yet, its antigen is unknown. Other DNA sequences in this specimen translate into the identical CDR3. This table comes from immunoSEQ multiplex PCR, and its TCRdb copy is limited to in-frame clones, with some not included. The table records 630,000 or so clones, about 98% of them present only once. The CDR3 is 13 residues long. V was pared by 2 bases and J by 5 bases, with 6 bases between. CDR1 is MNHEY and CDR2 is SMNVEV in the germline V gene (reference sequence). Positive CCR7 selection of CD45RO-negative cells yielded the naive CD8 cells, and terminally differentiated effector memory CD45RA+ cells were excluded. This sample was taken from a study of shared clonotypes between healthy human individuals. As for the study in general: Three CD4 naive, three CD4 memory, two CD8 naive and one CD8 memory plate were used per donor. General study points: Of the naive CD4 clonotypes, roughly 5.5% were shared across a few donors.

This clonotype was obtained from a man aged 25 to 45 in good health. The rearrangement uses TRBV27 and TRBJ2-2; perhaps TRBD2 as D (5 bases). Source material: naive CD8+ T cells sorted from blood. This CDR3 is CASSLRGTGELFF. The CDR3 bases are TGTGCCAGCAGTTTACGGGGTACCGGGGAGCTGTTTTTT.